A selection of T cell receptor beta chains follows, all from one sample in a study of radiation and T cells in renal cell carcinoma. TCRdb's table, derived via immunoSEQ multiplex PCR, lists solely in-frame clones and lacks some. This sample yields 100,000 to 150,000 clones, of which approximately 78% are seen a single time; approximately 2% belongs to the top ten. Here the sequenced sample was blood, taken from a patient whose treatment included radiotherapy and nephrectomy. The receptors come from a woman aged 55-70 years with renal cell carcinoma. Each CDR3 is given without its conserved first and last residue. Part of the rows lack a size; the others show once, few, many or a class for expanded clones.

>TRBV10-2|.
ASSLGSYEQY
>TRBV5-4|.
ASSYDNLNTGELF
>TRBV6-5|once
ATTPPNRNTEAF
>TRBV6-1|few
ASSRDFAYEQY
>TRBV4-1|once
ASSQDGGTDNQPQH
>TRBV10-3|few
AISDARQGSGNTIY
>TRBV4-2|.
ASSQINRGLGY
>TRBV13|.
ASSVSGSYQETQY
>TRBV7-9|.
ASSLALGSGREFEQF
>TRBV28|few
ASSLSLGGLGGYT
>TRBV19|many
ASSIDREYEQY
>TRBV7-2|.
ASSPRHNLGELF
>TRBV19|.
ASTPPPWGDKRRTEAF
>TRBV7-9|.
ASSLRLFETQY
>TRBV29-1|.
SALTGGAYTGELF
>TRBV9|.
ASSRAGDTQY
>TRBV9|few
ASSVQDGETQY
>TRBV7-2|.
ASSLGLVGVAGANVLT
>TRBV6-1|.
ASQQGTGAYEQY
>TRBV28|.
ASIKVNTEAF
>TRBV6-5|few
ASSYGVSAF
>TRBV19|.
ASSNLAGDFSEQF
>TRBV5-1|.
ASSLDQGMIGYT
>TRBV9|once
ASSVYGSEYEQY
>TRBV11-2|.
ASSLDGRIANYGYT
>TRBV7-6|.
ASSLTEDEQY
>TRBV9|.
ASSVGSNQPQH
>TRBV28|.
ASSPGGGGSWEQY
>TRBV29-1|.
SVGEQNNYGYT
>TRBV7-9|few
ASRQGAYEQY
>TRBV27|.
ASRVGGYHNEQF
>TRBV18|once
ASSPRDSAETQY
>TRBV2|.
ASSGQGILEKLF
>TRBV5-4|.
ASSFSPGPIYEQY
>TRBV10-3|.
AISDGPYLDSGNTIY
>TRBV5-1|.
ASSLDRGEYGYT
>TRBV27|.
ASSLLGTGDEKLF
>TRBV27|.
ASRSQGVPSYEQY
>TRBV19|few
ASSIDRDRSGNTIY
>TRBV5-6|once
ASSSPGQGGTEAF
>TRBV7-9|.
ASSHRQASTDTQY
>TRBV6-5|.
ASSRSRTGGNTIY
>TRBV7-2|.
ASSLALRTGKLF
>TRBV2|.
ASSGTLTNTGELF
>TRBV7-9|.
ASSPKRGNSPLH
>TRBV7-2|.
ASSLVAGGPDTQY
>TRBV6-5|.
ASTLTTGREETQY
>TRBV5-4|.
ASSFPHTPGTGELF
>TRBV27|.
ASSLSGGYGYT
>TRBV27|.
ASSSLQGATGANVLT
>TRBV5-4|.
ASSLARGGSPLH
>TRBV4-1|.
ASSQTRTQETQY
>TRBV7-6|.
ASHGPGGTGEAF
>TRBV10-3|.
AISDPGEDEQF
>TRBV18|few
ASSSEHSNQPQH
>TRBV10-3|.
AISWDRDEQY
>TRBV6-5|.
AASRDPRAYEQY